This TCR beta chain stems from a study of T cell changes during pregnancy in multiple sclerosis (dated 2019 in TCRdb). In terms of the full investigation: The study examined how the T cell repertoire changed over the course of pregnancy in women with multiple sclerosis.

Remarks on this clone: No antigen is known for it. No base quality information exists; no much larger clone differs at one position.

The library was generated by the immunoSEQ multiplex PCR assay. TCRdb obtained this table from immuneACCESS and retained in-frame rearrangements with V and J assigned. These tables miss some clones; where compared with another copy, unresolved V genes account for less than half of the shortfall, and the remainder is unexplained. The sample table records about 46,000 clones; roughly 93% of these occur just once. The top ten clones comprise around 4.2% of the sample. The starting material was CD8+ T cells from peripheral blood mononuclear cells, obtained in the first trimester of pregnancy. The receptor's source is a female donor with multiple sclerosis, enrolled in a pregnancy study.

For the CDR3, the sequence is CASSPPVVLRVSDHEQYF. The sequence in DNA is TGTGCCAGCTCACCACCGGTGGTACTCCGGGTTTCTGACCACGAGCAGTACTTC. The rearranged segments are TRBV18 and TRBJ2-7; the D gene identity is not certain. Sequences KGHSH (CDR1) and LQKENI (CDR2) are obtained from the germline V gene. Inclusive of the bounding cysteine and phenylalanine, the CDR3 is 18 residues long. The read is trimmed to its CDR3 DNA, 54 bases read in frame from base 1. Trimming at the junction amounts to 0 bases on V and 5 bases on J, and the germline ends lie 23 bases apart.